The 32 T cell receptor beta chains in this list originate from one sample, sequenced in a study of T cell clonotyping in hematopoietic cell transplantation. Some clones are missing from TCRdb's copy, which holds only in-frame ones; the method was immunoSEQ multiplex PCR. This sample carries roughly 9,300 clones, about 51% of them seen once, and the ten largest clones take 10% to 15%. This specimen was peripheral blood mononuclear cells, taken 100 days after allogeneic stem cell transplant. Receptors originate from a female patient aged 50-65 years who had an allogeneic stem cell transplant from an unrelated donor, so the T cells may come from the graft donor. Some clones in this sample may be carry-over from other donors' samples.

The chain combines TRBV30 with TRBJ1-6, with 10 nucleotides matching TRBD1. The CDR3 spans 15 residues. Germline V CDR1 and CDR2: GTSNPN, SVGIG (reference sequence). V lost 4 bases to trimming and J lost 7 bases; unmatched junction nucleotides: 7. CDR3 coding DNA: TGTGCCTGGAACCCCGGGACAGGGGAAAATTCACCCCTCCACTTT. It translates to CAWNPGTGENSPLHF.

The V call is TRBV19, the J call TRBJ2-1; D unresolved. The V and J ends lost 6 bases and 5 bases respectively, with 17 bases between them. Germline V CDR1 and CDR2: LNHDA, SQIVND (reference sequence). The CDR3 extends over 15 amino acids. CDR3 in DNA: TGTGCCAGTAGGACCCTGAGGCAGGCGGACAATGAGCAGTTCTTC. It is translated as CASRTLRQADNEQFF.

As to this clone: The identical CDR3 is also encoded by other nucleotide sequences in the sample. The chain's CDR3 is CAWSVGRGYEQYF. The CDR3 coding sequence is TGTGCCTGGAGTGTGGGCAGGGGCTACGAGCAGTACTTC. V and J are TRBV30 and TRBJ2-7; maybe TRBD1 (6 bases). Per germline, CDR1 GTSNPN and CDR2 SVGIG (reference sequence). The CDR3 has 13 residues. The V end lost 0 bases, the J end lost 3 bases, and 9 bases lay between the germline ends.

This clone was recorded a few times. The chain joins TRBV7-2 to TRBJ2-5; D gene uncertain. Germline CDR1 and CDR2: SGHTA and FQGNSA. The V end lost 5 bases, the J end lost 3 bases, and 4 bases lay between the germline ends. This CDR3 contains 11 residues. CDR3 residues: CASSTEETQYF. The CDR3 DNA reads as TGTGCCAGCAGCACTGAAGAGACCCAGTACTTC.

The chain carries TRBV30 and TRBJ1-5; TRBD1 matches at 10 bases. V dropped 0 bases and J dropped 6; count of bases not matched to a gene: 2. CDR1 is GTSNPN and CDR2 is SVGIG in the germline V gene (reference sequence). This CDR3 has 14 amino acids. Here the CDR3 reads CAWSVGQGSQPQHF. The CDR3 coding sequence is TGTGCCTGGAGTGTGGGACAGGGGAGTCAGCCCCAGCATTTT.

This chain uses TRBV30 with TRBJ1-2; no clear D. The CDR3 runs to 14 residues. V gave up 4 bases and J gave up 4 bases, with 16 bases separating them. From germline, CDR1 is GTSNPN and CDR2 SVGIG (reference sequence). Here the CDR3 reads CAWIVANPVYGYTF. DNA of the CDR3: TGTGCCTGGATCGTCGCTAACCCGGTCTATGGCTACACCTTC.

This clone was seen only a few times. V is TRBV4-2 and J is TRBJ2-7, with D possibly matching TRBD1 (5 bases). Trimming removed 0 bases at V and 1 base at J, with 19 bases between. CDR1 and CDR2 (germline): LGHNA, YNFKEQ. The CDR3 loop spans 18 amino acids. CDR3 residues: CASSQDRDSPAKSYEQYF. The CDR3 DNA reads TGTGCCAGCAGCCAAGACCGTGACAGTCCAGCAAAATCCTACGAGCAGTACTTC.

The V call is TRBV30, the J call TRBJ1-2; D is possibly TRBD1 (6 bases). This CDR3 has 13 amino acids. Germline CDR1 GTSNPN, CDR2 SVGIG (reference sequence). Trimming shortened V by 2 bases and J by 2 bases, and 9 bases separated the two germline ends. This CDR3 reads CAWSSTGNYGYTF. Here the CDR3 DNA reads TGTGCCTGGAGTTCCACAGGGAACTATGGCTACACCTTC.

This sequence joins TRBV6-5 and TRBJ2-7; D is possibly TRBD2 (5 bases). CDR1 is MNHEY, CDR2 SVGAGI, per germline. V shed 6 bases and J shed 5 bases, with 14 bases lying between them. The length of the CDR3 is 13 residues. CDR3 DNA: TGTGCCAGCAGCCACCGGGCGGGCCACGAGCAGTACTTC. Translation: CASSHRAGHEQYF.

The gene calls are TRBV30 and TRBJ1-4; possible D gene TRBD1, 5 bases. The CDR3 covers 12 residues. Germline-derived CDR1 and CDR2 are GTSNPN and SVGIG (reference sequence). CDR3 DNA sequence: TGTGGTCGGGACGAGGGCCTCGGAAAACTGTTTTTT. It yields the protein CGRDEGLGKLFF.

The rearrangement joins TRBV5-1 to TRBJ1-2; D call uncertain. The CDR3 spans 12 residues. The germline V gene encodes CDR1 SGHRS and CDR2 YFSETQ. Trimming left V 0 bases short and J 4 bases short, with 4 bases between. The CDR3 sequence is CASSLDPYGYTF. CDR3 sequence (DNA): TGCGCCAGCAGCTTGGATCCCTATGGCTACACCTTC.

The V call is TRBV30, the J call TRBJ1-2, with 9 bases fitting TRBD1. In germline, CDR1 is GTSNPN, CDR2 SVGIG (reference sequence). J was trimmed by 2 bases and V by 5 bases; bases with no gene match: 6. CDR3 length equals 14 residues. In DNA form, the CDR3 reads TGTGCCTGGGACCTACAGGGGGCCAACTATGGCTACACCTTC. It is translated as CAWDLQGANYGYTF.

The chain combines TRBV15 with TRBJ2-1, with 8 nucleotides matching TRBD1. CDR1 is LNHNV, CDR2 YYDKDF, per germline (reference sequence). This CDR3 region has 15 residues. With V trimmed by 0 bases and J by 8 bases, 6 bases remained unmatched. Here the CDR3 reads CATSRETGVRDEQFF. The CDR3 nucleotides are TGTGCCACCAGCAGAGAGACAGGGGTGAGAGATGAGCAGTTCTTC.

V and J are TRBV21-1 and TRBJ1-1; the table's D call TRBD1 went unverified against the DNA. TRBV21-1 counts as a pseudogene. This CDR3 region has 17 residues. The CDR3 sequence is CASSVGTGGNMNTEAFF. Here the CDR3 DNA reads TGTGCCAGCAGCGTTGGGACAGGGGGGAACATGAACACTGAAGCTTTCTTT.

The chain carries TRBV30 and TRBJ1-5; D not certain. Germline V gives CDR1 GTSNPN, CDR2 SVGIG (reference sequence). The CDR3 sequence is 13 residues long. Trimming took 3 bases from V and 4 from J, leaving 10 bases between them. DNA of the CDR3: TGTGCCTGGAGCGGGTCAAATAATCAGCCCCAGCATTTT. Amino acid sequence: CAWSGSNNQPQHF.

The rearrangement joins TRBV9 to TRBJ2-7; D is perhaps TRBD2 (6 bases). Trimming stripped 4 bases from V and 5 bases from J, with 19 bases between. Looked up from germline, CDR1 is SGDLS and CDR2 is YYNGEE. The CDR3 spans 15 residues. In DNA, the CDR3 is TGTGCCAGCAGCCCCCGACTAGTGGCTTTCCACGAGCAGTACTTC. Translated: CASSPRLVAFHEQYF.

V usage is TRBV30 and J usage is TRBJ1-2, with D possibly matching TRBD1 (5 bases). With 3 bases removed from V and 4 bases from J, the gap between germline ends came to 12 bases. This CDR3 is built from 13 residues. The germline V gene has CDR1 GTSNPN and CDR2 SVGIG (reference sequence). CDR3 loop: CAWRRGFGYGYTF. CDR3 nucleotides: TGTGCCTGGAGAAGGGGTTTCGGCTATGGCTACACCTTC.

This chain uses TRBV7-2 with TRBJ2-5; 8 nucleotides match TRBD1. This CDR3 has 14 amino acids. CDR1 is SGHTA and CDR2 is FQGNSA in the germline V gene. V shed 5 bases, J shed 5 bases, and the junction held 7 bases outside the gene matches. The CDR3 protein is CASSRDRGGETQYF. CDR3 in DNA: TGTGCCAGCAGCCGCGACAGGGGCGGGGAGACCCAGTACTTC.

V usage is TRBV29-1 and J usage is TRBJ2-1, with D possibly being TRBD1 or TRBD2 (5 bases each). Germline V gene lookup returns CDR1 SQVTM and CDR2 ANQGSEA. The ends were cut back, 4 bases at V and 8 bases at J, with 18 bases in the middle. The CDR3 loop spans 14 amino acids. CDR3 DNA: TGCAGCGTTGCCCCGGGGCCCCGAGCCCATGAGCAGTTCTTC. Translation gives CSVAPGPRAHEQFF.

Within the sample, this clone is medium-sized. V usage is TRBV19 and J usage is TRBJ2-7, with TRBD2 as a possible D gene (6 bases). V lost 3 bases to trimming and J lost 0 bases, with 12 bases between them. CDR1 LNHDA and CDR2 SQIVND come from the germline V gene (reference sequence). There are 15 residues in the CDR3. Here the CDR3 DNA reads TGTGCCAGTAGTATGACCACTAGCAGCTCCTACGAGCAGTACTTC. It yields the protein CASSMTTSSSYEQYF.

V gene TRBV2 combines with J gene TRBJ2-7, with D perhaps matching TRBD1 (6 bases). Germline assignment: CDR1 SNHLY and CDR2 FYNNEI. V was shortened by 7 bases and J by 0 bases, with 10 bases between the two germline ends. The CDR3 spans 13 residues. Here the CDR3 reads CASMGHHSYEQYF. The CDR3 DNA reads TGTGCCAGCATGGGACACCACTCCTACGAGCAGTACTTC.

The chain uses TRBV30 and TRBJ2-3; D unclear. Trimming stripped 6 bases from V and 0 bases from J, with 7 bases between. From germline, CDR1 is GTSNPN and CDR2 SVGIG (reference sequence). The CDR3 covers 12 residues. As DNA, the CDR3 is TGTGCCTGTTTCGTTAGCACAGATACGCAGTATTTT. Translation: CACFVSTDTQYF.

This clone was detected only a few times. This rearrangement joins TRBV4-3 to TRBJ1-4; 7 bases map to TRBD1. The junction had 0 bases not matched to a gene; V was cut back by 4 bases and J by 1 base. This CDR3 spans 14 amino acids. Germline V gene sequence: CDR1 LGHNA, CDR2 YSLEER. CDR3 bases: TGCGCCAGCAGCCGACAGGGAACTAATGAAAAACTGTTTTTT. It specifies CASSRQGTNEKLFF.

This clone was detected once. The CDR3 DNA is TGTGCCAGTAGTACTACGACAGAGTACTATGATGGCTACACCTTC. Protein: CASSTTTEYYDGYTF. V and J are TRBV19 and TRBJ1-2; perhaps TRBD1 as D (5 bases). Germline V gene data show CDR1 as LNHDA and CDR2 as SQIVND (reference sequence). CDR3 length equals 15 residues. V shed 4 bases and J shed 6 bases, with 18 bases lying between them.

This clone has a handful of counts. This chain links TRBV5-1 with TRBJ2-7; possibly TRBD1 or TRBD2 for D (6 bases each). The CDR3 is 14 amino acids. Germline V lookup: CDR1 SGHRS, CDR2 YFSETQ. Trimming shortened V by 7 bases and J by 5 bases, and 19 bases separated the two germline ends. The CDR3 DNA sequence: TGCGCCAGCGGCCGGGACATAGGGGGGAACGAGCAGTACTTC. This gives the protein CASGRDIGGNEQYF.

The V gene is TRBV7-8, the J gene TRBJ1-1; D uncertain. Germline V lookup: CDR1 SGHVS, CDR2 FQNEAQ. The CDR3 loop spans 14 amino acids. The V end was cut by 0 bases, the J end by 0 bases, with 5 bases between. The CDR3 DNA reads TGTGCCAGCAGCTTAGCAGGGTTGAACACTGAAGCTTTCTTT. This translates into CASSLAGLNTEAFF.

The rearrangement uses TRBV30 and TRBJ1-1; a weak D match, TRBD1 (6 bases). This CDR3 has 13 amino acids. V lost 2 bases and J lost 6, with 13 bases in between. CDR1 GTSNPN and CDR2 SVGIG come from the germline V gene (reference sequence). For the CDR3, the DNA is TGTGCCTGGAGTCCGATGGGGGGGCCTGAAGCTTTCTTT. The encoded protein is CAWSPMGGPEAFF. Full variable domain (remainder filled in from reference TRBV30 and TRBJ1-1): SQTIHQWPATLVQPVGSPLSLECTVEGTSNPNLYWYRQAAGRGLQLLFYSVGIGQISSEVPQNLSASRPQDRQFILSSKKLLLSDSGFYLCAWSPMGGPEAFFGQGTRLTVV.

This clone is termed medium-sized. The V call is TRBV20-1, the J call TRBJ1-2; unclear D gene. Germline lookup yields CDR1 DFQATT and CDR2 SNEGSKA (reference sequence). Trimming removed 6 bases at V and 8 bases at J, with 13 bases between. CDR3 length: 11 amino acids. The CDR3 DNA reads TGCAGTGCCCAGGTTGGAGCGGGCTACACCTTC. Translating gives CSAQVGAGYTF.

The chain recombines TRBV27 with TRBJ1-5; no firm D call. CDR1 is MNHEY, CDR2 SMNVEV, per germline (reference sequence). The CDR3 sequence is 12 residues long. The V and J ends lost 8 bases and 0 bases respectively, with 5 bases between them. The DNA of the CDR3 is TGTGCCAGCCGAGATAGCAATCAGCCCCAGCATTTT. Its protein is CASRDSNQPQHF.

The genes are TRBV29-1 and TRBJ2-7, with 12 bases lining up with TRBD2. V lost 1 base, J lost 7 bases, and 8 bases stayed unmatched. Germline CDR1 is SQVTM and CDR2 is ANQGSEA. The CDR3 runs to 15 residues. CDR3 nucleotides: TGCAGCGTTGAAGGGCTAGCGGGAGGGGACTATGAGCAGTACTTC. Residues: CSVEGLAGGDYEQYF.

This clone showed up just a few times. This sequence joins TRBV11-2 and TRBJ2-7; D perhaps matches TRBD1 (6 bases). The V gene lost 4 bases and the J gene lost 5 bases, with 9 bases spanning the gap. Germline CDR1 SGHAT, CDR2 FQNNGV. The CDR3 totals 12 residues. CDR3 sequence (DNA): TGTGCCAGCAGCTCACAGGGAAACGAGCAGTACTTC. Its protein product is CASSSQGNEQYF.

About this clone: An end of the junction does not agree with germline; a read error may underlie this. The gene calls are TRBV29-1 and TRBJ1-2, with D possibly being TRBD1 (6 bases). The CDR3 sequence is 11 residues long. CDR1 and CDR2 (germline): SQVTM, ANQGSEA. The chain's CDR3 is CSVGTRVSYTF. DNA of the CDR3: TGCAGCGTCGGGACACGGGTGAGCTACACCTTT.